This TCR beta chain appears in the sequencing data of a study of radiation and T cells in renal cell carcinoma. Assay used: immunoSEQ multiplex PCR; TCRdb lists only in-frame clones, some missing. The table includes some 130,000 clones, more than 80% detected once. Time point given: blood 2 weeks post-SBRT. The treatment here: 15 Gy SBRT to primary tumor, nephrectomy 4 weeks later. V was shortened by 2 bases and J by 4 bases, with 11 bases between the two germline ends. The CDR3 spans 13 residues. Germline CDR1 and CDR2: GTSNPN and SVGIG (reference sequence). Study-wide results and caveats: In blood, top tumor clones expanded by 2 weeks, shrinking by 4.

In the case of this clone: No antigen is known for it.

The sample consisted of blood, taken from a patient whose treatment included radiotherapy and nephrectomy. The receptor comes from a woman aged 55-70 years with renal cell carcinoma. The chain combines TRBV30 with TRBJ2-5, with D tentatively TRBD1 or TRBD2 (6 bases each). Here the CDR3 reads CAWSRTAGETQYF. In DNA form, the CDR3 reads TGTGCCTGGAGTAGGACAGCGGGAGAGACCCAGTACTTC.